This T cell receptor (beta chain) was documented in a study of beta chain features in type 1 diabetes. Across the whole study: Age, gender and cell yields were alike across patients and healthy donors.

Expressed TCRB transcripts got sequenced, as all isolated RNA was reverse transcribed. Naive, central memory and regulatory T cell samples produced a mean of approximately 3.6 million reads. Profiled with immunoSEQ multiplex PCR; TCRdb holds only in-frame clones, not every one. The top ten clones hold around 0.02% of a sample with fewer than 900,000 clones, about a sixth of them seen once. V was trimmed by 0 bases and J by 3 bases, leaving 8 bases between them. This CDR3 has 14 amino acids. Germline values: CDR1 SGHNT, CDR2 YYREEE (reference sequence). By way of CD45RO/CCR7/CD25/CD127/CD95/CD27, the CD4+ regulatory, stem cell-like memory, central memory and naive cells were sorted.

This chain uses TRBV5-4 with TRBJ2-3; D is unresolved. The sequence came from a woman under 30 in good health. Sequencing used naive CD4+ T cells from blood. CDR3: CASSLEQATDTQYF. CDR3 DNA sequence: TGTGCCAGCAGCTTGGAGCAGGCGACAGATACGCAGTATTTT.